The TCR beta chain under discussion was sequenced for a study of T cells in Graves' hyperthyroidism and ophthalmopathy. As for the study in general: Before treatment of any kind, peripheral blood was taken at initial diagnosis. Notes on the study in general: Ophthalmopathy, as predicted by the model, came a median about seven months after the prediction.

What was amplified from RNA transcripts were TCR beta CDR3 regions. The HTBI primer set drove a first-round RT-PCR of the TCR CDR3. Via MiXCR, TCRdb re-called the multiplex PCR reads, giving one row per CDR3 protein. Of 750,000 to 900,000 distinct CDR3 sequences listed, about 38% are singletons. Germline V gives CDR1 DFQATT, CDR2 SNEGSKA (reference sequence). The V end lost 3 bases, the J end lost 2 bases, and 11 bases lay between the germline ends. The CDR3 runs 14 residues. This clonotype came up many times. Its cognate antigen is unknown. The sequenced sample was blood. The chain joins TRBV20-1 to TRBJ1-5; possible D gene TRBD1, 6 bases. The receptor was derived from a man younger than 30 with Graves' hyperthyroidism. The CDR3: CSASRGGGNQPQHF. The CDR3 coding sequence is TGCAGTGCTAGTAGGGGGGGTGGCAATCAGCCCCAGCATTTT.